One sample yielded the 15 T cell receptor beta chains listed below, sequenced in a study of identical twins. MiXCR, run by TCRdb on the 5' RACE reads, gives a single entry per CDR3 protein. The table has a few hundred thousand distinct CDR3 sequences, approximately 24% seen once; the top ten hold 2.9%. These records were also assigned to another study, of T cells expressing NK-cell markers.

The source material was CD4+ T cells sorted from blood. The source of these receptors is a woman aged 18-30 years in good health.

A note on this clonotype: Being one base from a much bigger clone, this may be a read error. The chain uses TRBV11-3 and TRBJ2-1; unclear D gene. The germline gives CDR1 SGHNT, CDR2 YENEEA. The CDR3 sequence is 11 residues long. The ends were cut back, 3 bases at V and 8 bases at J, with 5 bases in the middle. CDR3 sequence reads: CASSFYYEQFF. The CDR3, as DNA: TGTGCCAGCAGCTTTTACTATGAGCAGTTCTTC.

This clonotype was observed a handful of times. The chain uses TRBV6-1 and TRBJ1-5; perhaps TRBD1 as D (6 bases). The length of the CDR3 is 12 residues. Deletions cut 5 bases from V and 9 bases from J, with 11 bases between. Per the germline V gene, CDR1 is MNHNS and CDR2 is SASEGT. DNA of the CDR3: TGTGCCAGCAGTCTAGGGGGGACGCCCCAGCATTTT. This sequence encodes CASSLGGTPQHF.

In this sample, this clonotype turned up many times. V and J are TRBV5-1 and TRBJ2-1; possible D gene TRBD2, 5 bases. Trimming cost V 2 bases and J 6 bases, with 6 bases left between them. Germline V gene data show CDR1 as SGHRS and CDR2 as YFSETQ. This CDR3 contains 12 residues. In DNA form, the CDR3 reads TGCGCCAGCAGCTTTGAGGGCAATGAGCAGTTCTTC. Its translation: CASSFEGNEQFF.

This clonotype was observed a handful of times. The V call is TRBV6-1, the J call TRBJ2-1, with D unclear. Germline V gene data show CDR1 as MNHNS and CDR2 as SASEGT. This CDR3 region has 11 residues. Trimming stripped 4 bases from V and 10 bases from J, with 8 bases between. The CDR3 nucleotides are TGTGCCAGCAGTGTTTTGAGGGAGCAGTTCTTC. It translates to CASSVLREQFF.

The table lists this clonotype with a few counts. The J gene is TRBJ1-1, the V gene TRBV5-1, with unresolved D. Trimming took 3 bases from V and 8 from J, leaving 11 bases between them. Germline CDR1 and CDR2: SGHRS and YFSETQ. The CDR3 length is 12 residues. CDR3 amino acids: CASSSGLREAFF. The CDR3 coding sequence is TGCGCCAGCAGCTCTGGCCTTCGAGAAGCTTTCTTT.

This clonotype was counted only a few times. CDR3 in DNA: TGCGCCAGCAGCTGGGGGACTAGTGGCAATGAGCAGTTCTTC. Its protein is CASSWGTSGNEQFF. The chain couples TRBV5-1 to TRBJ2-1; 8 bases align to TRBD2. The CDR3 is 14 residues long. Losses at the gene ends were 3 bases for V and 6 bases for J; bases not matched to a gene: 5. The germline V gene encodes CDR1 SGHRS and CDR2 YFSETQ.

The chain couples TRBV18 to TRBJ2-7; 7 bases agree with TRBD1. Trimming took 5 bases from V and 3 from J; bases not matched to a gene: 10. Germline CDR1 reads KGHSH; CDR2 reads LQKENI. The CDR3 totals 15 residues. The CDR3 here is CASSGQGGVVYEQYF. The CDR3 coding sequence is TGTGCCAGCTCAGGCCAAGGGGGCGTAGTCTACGAGCAGTACTTC.

The chain combines TRBV12-3 or TRBV12-4 with TRBJ1-1, with 8 nucleotides matching TRBD1. With V trimmed by 5 bases and J by 5 bases, 7 bases remained unmatched. The length of the CDR3 is 14 residues. The CDR3 sequence: CASSGGQGGTEAFF. The CDR3 region has the DNA TGTGCCAGCAGTGGCGGACAGGGAGGAACTGAAGCTTTCTTT.

The V and J genes are TRBV24-1 and TRBJ2-7; D gene unclear. The CDR3 contains 12 residues. Between the trimmed V and J ends, which lost 12 bases and 4 bases, there was a span of 15 bases. Per germline, CDR1 KGHDR and CDR2 SFDVKD. The CDR3 bases are TGTGCCGCCGATAATATGGTTTACGAGCAGTACTTC. It yields the protein CAADNMVYEQYF.

CDR3 nucleotides: TGTGCCAGCAGCTATTACGGGGGGCGCAGGAACACTGAAGCTTTCTTT. It yields the protein CASSYYGGRRNTEAFF. The chain employs TRBV11-2 and TRBJ1-1, with a possible D match to TRBD1 (6 bases). Germline V gives CDR1 SGHAT, CDR2 FQNNGV. The CDR3 is made up of 16 amino acids. Trimming cost V 4 bases and J 1 base, with 16 bases left between them.

This clonotype was observed a single time. The chain combines TRBV5-1 with TRBJ2-3; D might be TRBD2 (6 bases). Germline assignment: CDR1 SGHRS and CDR2 YFSETQ. Trimming removed 2 bases from V and 4 bases from J, with 11 bases in between. CDR3 length equals 14 residues. The CDR3 bases are TGCGCCAGCAGCTTCTCGGGACTGGCAGATACGCAGTATTTT. This encodes CASSFSGLADTQYF. Looking up the rest from reference TRBV5-1 and TRBJ2-3 gives the full variable domain: KAGVTQTPRYLIKTRGQQVTLSCSPISGHRSVSWYQQTPGQGLQFLFEYFSETQRNKGNFPGRFSGRQFSNSRSEMNVSTLELGDSALYLCASSFSGLADTQYFGPGTRLTVL.

This clonotype was observed a few times. J is TRBJ1-4 and V is TRBV29-1, with 8 nucleotides matching TRBD1. Germline lookup yields CDR1 SQVTM and CDR2 ANQGSEA. The V and J ends lost 4 bases and 5 bases, in that order; junction bases with no gene match: 0. This CDR3 comprises 12 residues. CDR3 sequence reads: CSVGQGNEKLFF. The CDR3 bases are TGCAGCGTTGGACAGGGGAATGAAAAACTGTTTTTT.

The rearrangement links TRBV2 to TRBJ2-4; D gene ambiguous. Per germline, CDR1 SNHLY and CDR2 FYNNEI. V lost 6 bases, J lost 7 bases, and 16 bases lay in between. The CDR3 totals 14 residues. The CDR3 loop is CASSLREGMNIQYF. CDR3 coding DNA: TGTGCCAGCAGCCTTAGGGAAGGGATGAACATTCAGTACTTC.

V usage is TRBV5-1 and J usage is TRBJ1-6; D unclear. The germline V gene has CDR1 SGHRS and CDR2 YFSETQ. Trimming cost V 0 bases and J 8 bases, with 12 bases left between them. The CDR3 totals 15 residues. The CDR3 loop is CASSLEWREDSPLHF. The CDR3 nucleotides read TGCGCCAGCAGCTTGGAGTGGAGAGAGGATTCACCCCTCCACTTT.

This chain links TRBV20-1 with TRBJ2-7; TRBD2 is a possible D gene (6 bases). Germline assignment: CDR1 DFQATT and CDR2 SNEGSKA (reference sequence). V lost 6 bases to trimming and J lost 5 bases, with 14 bases between them. This CDR3 is built from 12 residues. The CDR3 DNA reads as TGCAGTGCGGGCGGGGCCCCCCACGAGCAGTACTTC. Translated, it gives CSAGGAPHEQYF.